This T cell receptor (beta chain) was captured in a study of OX40 agonist ivuxolimab in advanced cancers. The overall study: The mean age was about 57 years, ranging from roughly 23 to 80, with over 70% of participants male. Points from the study as a whole: Expanded clones were, on average, more numerous among CD8+ T cells than CD4+.

Generated by immunoSEQ multiplex PCR, the TCRdb table keeps only in-frame clones and is missing some. The sample holds approximately 91,000 clones, more than 75% seen once. Autoimmune disease history or systemic immunosuppression led to patients being barred. On this clone itself: Its antigen is undetermined.

Sequenced material: CD4+ or CD8+ T cells sorted from blood, taken in a trial of the OX40 agonist ivuxolimab. This TCR was recovered from an adult with an advanced solid tumor such as melanoma, head and neck, liver or kidney cancer.

DNA of the CDR3: TGTGCCAGCAGTTTCCCCGGTCGTTCACCCCTCCACTTT. Its protein product is CASSFPGRSPLHF. This chain connects TRBV27 to TRBJ1-6; unclear D gene. From germline, CDR1 is MNHEY and CDR2 SMNVEV (reference sequence). V was clipped by 3 bases and J by 9 bases, with 9 bases between them. The CDR3 spans 13 residues.